One and the same sample provided the 21 T cell receptor beta chains below, sequenced in a study of molecular identifiers for immune sequencing clone quantification. In TCRdb, the PCR reads were re-called with MiXCR into one record per CDR3 protein. The data contain approximately 320,000 distinct CDR3 sequences, about 22% of them singletons. The sequenced sample consisted of naive CD8+ T cells from blood, with Jurkat cell RNA spiked in. Described subset: FACS-sorted CD8+CD4-CCR7+CD45RA+ naive T cells. These receptor sequences come from a human donor in good health. Some libraries in this study had Jurkat cell RNA spiked in.

The chain couples TRBV4-1 to TRBJ2-7; D not certain. This CDR3 is built from 15 residues. V lost 0 bases, J lost 4 bases, and 13 bases lay in between. Germline V gives CDR1 MGHRA, CDR2 YSYEKL. The CDR3 bases are TGCGCCAGCAGCCAAGAGCCGCTAAGCAGATACGAGCAGTACTTC. As protein: CASSQEPLSRYEQYF.

The chain couples TRBV7-4 to TRBJ1-4; D call uncertain. The CDR3 has 16 residues. Trimming stripped 5 bases from V and 8 bases from J, with 21 bases between. The germline V gene has CDR1 SGHVT and CDR2 SQSDAQ. CDR3 sequence: CASSPKPGFPDEKLFF. CDR3 coding DNA: TGTGCCAGCAGCCCGAAACCCGGCTTCCCGGACGAAAAACTGTTTTTT.

To note about this clonotype: One junction end disagrees with the germline gene, perhaps due to a read error. The rearrangement links TRBV4-1 to TRBJ1-5; TRBD1 is a possible D gene (5 bases). There are 15 residues in the CDR3. Germline V CDR1 and CDR2: MGHRA, YSYEKL. The CDR3 loop reads CARSPEPGMGQPPHF. In DNA form, the CDR3 reads TGCGCCCGCAGCCCCGAGCCAGGGATGGGGCAGCCCCCGCATTTT.

Concerning this clonotype: At one boundary the junction diverges from the germline segment, which might be a read error. The CDR3 nucleotides read TGTGCCAGCAGTTCTCCGGGGCAAGGGACCCAGTACTTC. Its translation is CASSSPGQGTQYF. This sequence joins TRBV6-6 and TRBJ2-5; D possibly uses TRBD1 or TRBD2 (5 bases each). The germline gives CDR1 MNHNY, CDR2 SVGAGI (reference sequence). The CDR3 contains 13 residues.

Details on this clonotype: The junction departs from germline at one end; a sequencing error may be responsible. The gene calls are TRBV11-2 and TRBJ1-5, with a weak D call TRBD1 (5 bases). Germline assignment: CDR1 SGHAT and CDR2 FQNNGV. This CDR3 has 14 amino acids. CDR3 residues: CARSDWDSNQPQHF. CDR3 nucleotides: TGTGCCCGCAGCGATTGGGACAGCAATCAGCCCCAGCATTTT.

V is TRBV5-6 and J is TRBJ2-5; TRBD2 matches at 8 bases. J lost 4 bases, V lost 4 bases, and 6 bases had no gene match. CDR3 length equals 14 residues. Germline V CDR1 and CDR2: SGHDT, YYEEEE. The CDR3 reads CASSKRTSPETQYF. The CDR3 DNA follows: TGTGCCAGCAGCAAGCGGACTAGCCCAGAGACCCAGTACTTC.

With regard to this clonotype: The junction shows a germline mismatch at one end, possibly a read error. This chain uses TRBV18 with TRBJ2-7, with D hard to call. This CDR3 is built from 14 residues. Germline CDR1 KGHSH, CDR2 LQKENI. CDR3 protein: CASSPPPPGYEKYF. DNA of the CDR3: TGTGCCAGCTCACCCCCCCCGCCCGGCTACGAGAAGTACTTC.

V gene TRBV27 combines with J gene TRBJ2-3; 13 positions match TRBD2. Germline values: CDR1 MNHEY, CDR2 SMNVEV (reference sequence). After removal of 8 bases from V and 4 bases from J, the junction contained 12 bases not matched to a gene. The CDR3 runs to 17 residues. The CDR3 spells CASGSVGLAGAADTQYF. CDR3 nucleotide sequence: TGTGCCAGCGGTTCAGTTGGACTAGCGGGAGCGGCAGATACGCAGTATTTT.

The V gene is TRBV7-8, the J gene TRBJ1-1; TRBD1 matches at 8 bases. This CDR3 is built from 14 residues. J lost 3 bases, V lost 3 bases, and 3 bases had no gene match. Germline V gene sequence: CDR1 SGHVS, CDR2 FQNEAQ. The CDR3 DNA sequence: TGTGCCAGCAGCTTGGGACAGGAGTACACTGAAGCTTTCTTT. The encoded protein is CASSLGQEYTEAFF.

About this clonotype itself: One end of the junction varies from germline; a read error may be responsible. The genes are TRBV6-2 or TRBV6-3 and TRBJ1-1; no clear D. The CDR3 runs to 13 residues. Germline values: CDR1 MNHEY, CDR2 SVGEGT. The DNA of the CDR3 is TGTGCCAGCAGTTTGATCGGGAACACTGGAGCTTTCTTT. Translation: CASSLIGNTGAFF.

Only a few counts were recorded for this clonotype. V usage is TRBV7-9 and J usage is TRBJ1-1; 7 bases agree with TRBD1. V gave up 3 bases and J gave up 8 bases; unmatched junction bases: 3. Germline V CDR1 and CDR2: SEHNR, FQNEAQ (reference sequence). The length of the CDR3 is 12 residues. The DNA for the CDR3 is TGTGCCAGCAGCTTGTCGACAGGGGAAGCTTTCTTT. Encoded protein: CASSLSTGEAFF.

For this clonotype: A read error is possible here, since a much larger clone lies one base away. A read error is likely, as this CDR3 ends without the conserved phenylalanine or tryptophan. The chain has TRBV20-1 and TRBJ2-7, with 9 bases identical to TRBD2. V shed 2 bases and J 2 bases; nucleotides not matched to a gene: 7. This CDR3 has 15 residues. The V gene's germline CDR1 is DFQATT and CDR2 SNEGSKA (reference sequence). The CDR3: CSARPRLAGTYEQYY. CDR3 nucleotide sequence: TGCAGTGCTAGACCTCGCCTAGCGGGGACCTACGAGCAGTACTAC.

This clonotype has ten or more counts. This chain uses TRBV29-1 with TRBJ2-2; tentative D call: TRBD1 (6 bases). CDR3 length: 12 residues. Germline CDR1 and CDR2: SQVTM and ANQGSEA. The V end was cut by 4 bases, the J end by 4 bases, with 7 bases between. CDR3 coding DNA: TGCAGCGTTGTCAGGGGCACCGGGGAGCTGTTTTTT. Translated, it gives CSVVRGTGELFF.

This clonotype was counted many times. The rearrangement uses TRBV2 and TRBJ1-4; the D gene is possibly TRBD1 (6 bases). The CDR3 sequence is 13 residues long. V lost 3 bases and J 12 bases, leaving 14 bases between the germline ends. Germline loops: CDR1 SNHLY, CDR2 FYNNEI. The CDR3 nucleotides are TGTGCCAGCAGTGAGGGACGACAGGTGGAACTGTTTTTT. Translation gives CASSEGRQVELFF. Drawing the rest from reference TRBV2 and TRBJ1-4, the complete variable domain is EPEVTQTPSHQVTQMGQEVILRCVPISNHLYFYWYRQILGQKVEFLVSFYNNEISEKSEIFDDQFSVERPDGSNFTLKIRSTKLEDSAMYFCASSEGRQVELFFGSGTQLSVL.

V and J are TRBV7-6 and TRBJ2-1, with 10 positions matching TRBD2. CDR1 is SGHVS, CDR2 FNYEAQ, per germline. This CDR3 contains 16 residues. The junction had 5 bases not matched to a gene; V was cut back by 0 bases and J by 6 bases. The CDR3 coding sequence is TGTGCCAGCAGCTTAGCGTCACTAGCGGGACTCAATGAGCAGTTCTTC. This translates into CASSLASLAGLNEQFF.

This clonotype has more than one count but fewer than ten. The rearrangement uses TRBV20-1 and TRBJ2-7; 8 bases are a match to TRBD2. CDR1 and CDR2 from the germline V gene are DFQATT and SNEGSKA (reference sequence). V trimming: 7 bases; J trimming: 5 bases; junction bases outside the gene matches: 16. The CDR3 covers 15 residues. The CDR3: CSGGGIAGFAHEQYF. In nucleotides, the CDR3 is TGCAGTGGGGGGGGGATAGCGGGATTTGCCCACGAGCAGTACTTC.

Concerning this clonotype: Since a much larger clone is just one base distant, this may be a read error. CDR3 loop: CASSAPEGYERYF. CDR3 nucleotide sequence: TGTGCCAGCAGCGCCCCGGAGGGTTACGAGCGGTACTTC. This sequence joins TRBV7-9 and TRBJ2-7, with D possibly being TRBD2 (6 bases). There are 13 residues in the CDR3. Germline CDR1 and CDR2: SEHNR and FQNEAQ (reference sequence).

The rearrangement joins TRBV9 to TRBJ2-7; the D gene is possibly TRBD2 (5 bases). The CDR3 consists of 16 residues. Germline V gene lookup returns CDR1 SGDLS and CDR2 YYNGEE. V was trimmed by 4 bases and J by 3 bases, leaving 20 bases between them. The CDR3 region is CASSTGEYSGIYEQYF. The DNA of the CDR3 is TGTGCCAGCAGCACCGGGGAATACTCGGGGATCTACGAGCAGTACTTC.

The CDR3 DNA sequence: TGTGCCAGCAGCCAAGGGACAGTCACTCCCGATGAGCAGTTCTTC. This encodes CASSQGTVTPDEQFF. The chain couples TRBV14 to TRBJ2-1, with a tentative D call TRBD1 (6 bases). The V gene lost 1 base and the J gene lost 8 bases, with 15 bases spanning the gap. This CDR3 has 15 residues. The germline V gene has CDR1 SGHDN and CDR2 FVKESK.

Remarks on this clonotype: Germline and junction disagree at one end, which may indicate a read error. This chain uses TRBV11-3 with TRBJ2-2, with D tentatively TRBD1 or TRBD2 (5 bases each). CDR1 and CDR2 from the germline V gene are SGHNT and YENEEA. The CDR3 is 13 amino acids. The CDR3 nucleotides are TGTACCAGCCGGGGACCGAACACCGGGGAGCTGCTTTTT. It is translated as CTSRGPNTGELLF.

As concerns this clonotype: A much larger clone differs by one base, so this may be a read error. The CDR3 does not close with the conserved phenylalanine or tryptophan, likely indicating a read error. V is TRBV12-3 or TRBV12-4 and J is TRBJ1-1; 7 bases map to TRBD1. CDR3 size: 14 residues. The V segment lost 6 bases and the J segment 0 bases; nucleotides outside the gene matches: 4. This CDR3 is CASRLGQLNTEAFL. CDR3 coding DNA: TGTGCCAGCAGATTGGGACAGTTGAACACTGAAGCTTTCTTA.